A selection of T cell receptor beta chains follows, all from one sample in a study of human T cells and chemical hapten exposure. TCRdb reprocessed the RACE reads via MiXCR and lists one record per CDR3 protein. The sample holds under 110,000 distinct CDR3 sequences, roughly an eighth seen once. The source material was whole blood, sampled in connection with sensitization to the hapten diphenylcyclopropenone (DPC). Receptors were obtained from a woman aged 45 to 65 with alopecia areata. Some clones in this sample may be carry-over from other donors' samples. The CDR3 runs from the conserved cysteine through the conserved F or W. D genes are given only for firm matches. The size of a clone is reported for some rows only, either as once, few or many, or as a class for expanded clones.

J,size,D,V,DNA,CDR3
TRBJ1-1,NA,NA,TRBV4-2,TGTGCCAGCAGCCAAGACAGGGTGGGGAACACTGAAGCTTTCTTT,CASSQDRVGNTEAFF
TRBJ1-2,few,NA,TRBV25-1,TGTGCCAGCAGTGCCTACCACCTCTATGGCTACACCTTC,CASSAYHLYGYTF
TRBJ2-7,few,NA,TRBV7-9,TGTGCCAGCAGCTCACAAGGTGGCGAGCAGTACTTC,CASSSQGGEQYF
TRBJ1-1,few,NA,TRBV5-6,TGTGCCAGCAGCTTGTGGGAAGGCACTGAAGCTTTCTTT,CASSLWEGTEAFF
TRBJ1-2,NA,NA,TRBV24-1,TGTGCCACCAGTGAAGGGAAAGACAGCCTTAACTATGGCTACACCTTC,CATSEGKDSLNYGYTF
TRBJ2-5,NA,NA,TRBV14,TGTGCCAGCAGCCACGGGACCCCAGAGACCCAGTACTTC,CASSHGTPETQYF
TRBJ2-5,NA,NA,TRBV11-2,TGTGCCAGCAGCCCTAAAAGTCGAATTAGGGAATGGACGGCCGATCTACAAGAGACCCAGTACTTC,CASSPKSRIREWTADLQETQYF
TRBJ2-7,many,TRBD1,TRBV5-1,TGCGCCAGCAGCTTGGGACAGGGGGTCGGTGAGCAGTACTTC,CASSLGQGVGEQYF
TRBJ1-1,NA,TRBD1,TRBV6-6,TGTGCCAGCAGTTTCACAGGGGGCATGAACACTGAAGCTTTCTTT,CASSFTGGMNTEAFF
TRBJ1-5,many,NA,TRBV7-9,TGTGCCAGCAGCTTCCGGGACCAGGGGCCCCAGCATTTT,CASSFRDQGPQHF
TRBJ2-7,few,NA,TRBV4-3,TGCGCCAGCAGCGAGGGCCCGTCCTCCGAGCAGTACTTC,CASSEGPSSEQYF
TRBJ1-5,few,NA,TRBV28,TGTGCCAGCAGTCCCCTCACTTTCGGGGGGCGGCATCAGCCCCAGCATTTT,CASSPLTFGGRHQPQHF
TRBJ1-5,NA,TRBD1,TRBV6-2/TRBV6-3,TGTGCCAGCAGAGACCTGGACAGGAATCAGCCCCAGCATTTT,CASRDLDRNQPQHF
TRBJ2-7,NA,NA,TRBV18,TGTGCCAGCTCAGAAGGGAAAGGGTACGAGCAGTACTTC,CASSEGKGYEQYF
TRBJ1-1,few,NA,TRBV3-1,TGTGCCAGCAGCCAATCCCGGGAGAACACTGAAGCTTTCTTT,CASSQSRENTEAFF
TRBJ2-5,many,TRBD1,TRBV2,TGTGCCAGCAGCGCCCTTAGGACAGGCCAAGAGACCCAGTACTTC,CASSALRTGQETQYF
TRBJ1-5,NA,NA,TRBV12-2,TGTGCAAGTCGCCCGAGGGACAGGGACCGAAACAATCAGCCCCAGCATTTT,CASRPRDRDRNNQPQHF
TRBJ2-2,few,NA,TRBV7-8,TGTGCCAGCAGCTTATACCGTAGGGGGGCGAACACCGGGGAGCTGTTTTTT,CASSLYRRGANTGELFF
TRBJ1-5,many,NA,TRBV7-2,TGTGCCAGCAGCTTAGAAGGCCGCCCGGCCCAGCCCCAGCATTTT,CASSLEGRPAQPQHF
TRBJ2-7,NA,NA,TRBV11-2,TGTGCCGGATCCCGGGGGACCCACGAGCAGTACTTC,CAGSRGTHEQYF
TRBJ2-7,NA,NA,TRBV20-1,TGCAGTGCTAGAGATGCCCAGGTCTACGAGCAGTACTTC,CSARDAQVYEQYF
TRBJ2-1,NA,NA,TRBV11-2,TGTGCCAGCAGCTTACGGACAGACCAATACAATGAGCAGTTCTTC,CASSLRTDQYNEQFF
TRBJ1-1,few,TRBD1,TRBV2,TGTGCCAGCAGTGGGACAGGGGGCGGTCAAGCTTTCTTT,CASSGTGGGQAFF
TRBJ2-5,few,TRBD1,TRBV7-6,TGTGCCAGCAGCTCGTACAGGGGATCGGAGACCCAGTACTTC,CASSSYRGSETQYF
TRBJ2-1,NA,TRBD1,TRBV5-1,TGCGCCAGCATGATTGGACAGGGGGGATACAATGAGCAGTTCTTC,CASMIGQGGYNEQFF
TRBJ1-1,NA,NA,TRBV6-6,TGTGCCAGCAGTCCCCCCGAAGGAGCAGCTTTCTTT,CASSPPEGAAFF
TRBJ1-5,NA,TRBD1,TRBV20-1,TGCAGTGCTAGGGCACCCCCGGGACAGCCCTATAGCAATCAGCCCCAGCATTTT,CSARAPPGQPYSNQPQHF
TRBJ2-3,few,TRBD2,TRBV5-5,TGTGCCAGCAACAAAAGACTGGGTACTAGCGGGGGAGCTAGCACAGATACGCAGTATTTT,CASNKRLGTSGGASTDTQYF
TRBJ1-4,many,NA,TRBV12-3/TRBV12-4,TGTGCCAGCAGAGGGGGAGGAGGTGAAAAACTGTTTTTT,CASRGGGGEKLFF
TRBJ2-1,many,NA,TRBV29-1,TGCAGCGTTGGACGGGGATTGTGGAATGAGCAGTTCTTC,CSVGRGLWNEQFF
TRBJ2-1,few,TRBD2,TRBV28,TGTGCCAGCAGATCCTGGACTAGCGGGAGGGCCGATGAGCAGTTCTTC,CASRSWTSGRADEQFF
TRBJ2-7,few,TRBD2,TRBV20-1,TGCAGTGCTAGAGAACGTAGCGGGGGGACCTACGAGCAGTACTTC,CSARERSGGTYEQYF
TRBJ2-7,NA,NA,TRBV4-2,TGTGCCAGCAGCCAAGGTTGGGGGACCATCTACGAGCAGTACTTC,CASSQGWGTIYEQYF
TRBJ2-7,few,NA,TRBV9,TGTGCCAGCAGCGCAACTAGGACGGGCGAGCAGTACTTC,CASSATRTGEQYF
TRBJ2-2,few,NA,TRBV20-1,TGCAGTGCTAGAGGACCTGGCGGGGGCCTACTAAACACCGGGGAGCTGTTTTTT,CSARGPGGGLLNTGELFF
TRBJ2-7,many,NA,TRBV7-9,TGTGCCAGCAGCCCTAGCGTCTACGAGCAGTACTTC,CASSPSVYEQYF
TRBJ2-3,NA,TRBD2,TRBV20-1,TGCAGTGCTTTGGGACTAGCGGAAATCGGGGATACGCAGTATTTT,CSALGLAEIGDTQYF
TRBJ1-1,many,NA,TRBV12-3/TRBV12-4,TGTGCCAGCAGCCCGGGGGTGGATAACACTGAAGCTTTCTTT,CASSPGVDNTEAFF
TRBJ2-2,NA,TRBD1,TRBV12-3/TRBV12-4,TGTGCCAGCAGCCTGGACAGGCGGACCGGGGAGCTGTTTTTT,CASSLDRRTGELFF
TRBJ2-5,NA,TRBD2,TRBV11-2,TGTGCCAGCAGCTTTGGCGGGAGAGAGACCCAGTACTTC,CASSFGGRETQYF
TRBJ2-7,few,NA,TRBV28,TGTGCCAGTAAGTCAGCCTCCTACGAGCAGTACTTC,CASKSASYEQYF
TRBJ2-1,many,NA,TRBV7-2,TGTGCCAGCAGCTTAGGTGGGGGGGCTAATGAGCAGTTCTTC,CASSLGGGANEQFF
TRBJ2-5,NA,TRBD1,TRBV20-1,TGCAGTGCTCAGATGGGGACAGGGCAAGAGACCCAGTACTTC,CSAQMGTGQETQYF
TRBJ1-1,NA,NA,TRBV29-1,TGCAGCGTTAATATACAGGGTACTGAAGCTTTCTTT,CSVNIQGTEAFF
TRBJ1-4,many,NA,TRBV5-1,TGCGCCAGCAGCTCGGGGGAGACAACTAATGAAAAACTGTTTTTT,CASSSGETTNEKLFF